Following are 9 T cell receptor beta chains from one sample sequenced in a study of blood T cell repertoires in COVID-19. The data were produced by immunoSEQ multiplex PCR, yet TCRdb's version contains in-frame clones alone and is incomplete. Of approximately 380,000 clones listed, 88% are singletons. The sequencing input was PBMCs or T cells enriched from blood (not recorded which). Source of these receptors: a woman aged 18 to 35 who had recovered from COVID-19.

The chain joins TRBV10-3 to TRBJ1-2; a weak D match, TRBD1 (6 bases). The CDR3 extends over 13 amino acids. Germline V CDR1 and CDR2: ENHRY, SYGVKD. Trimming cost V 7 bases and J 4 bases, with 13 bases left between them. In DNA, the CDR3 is TGTGCCATCAAGGGGGACAAGCCCTATGGCTACACCTTC. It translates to CAIKGDKPYGYTF.

This CDR3 is CASSIWLQQNYGYTF. CDR3 in DNA: TGTGCCAGTAGTATTTGGTTACAGCAAAACTATGGCTACACCTTC. This chain links TRBV19 with TRBJ1-2; D gene ambiguous. With 3 bases removed from V and 2 bases from J, the gap between germline ends came to 13 bases. The length of the CDR3 is 15 residues. Germline CDR1 LNHDA, CDR2 SQIVND (reference sequence). Supplemented by reference TRBV19 and TRBJ1-2, the full variable domain reads DGGITQSPKYLFRKEGQNVTLSCEQNLNHDAMYWYRQDPGQGLRLIYYSQIVNDFQKGDIAEGYSVSREKKESFPLTVTSAQKNPTAFYLCASSIWLQQNYGYTFGSGTRLTVV.

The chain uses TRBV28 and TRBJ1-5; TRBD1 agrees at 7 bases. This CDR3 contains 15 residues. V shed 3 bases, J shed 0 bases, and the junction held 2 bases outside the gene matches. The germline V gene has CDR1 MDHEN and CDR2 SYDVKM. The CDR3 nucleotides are TGTGCCAGCAGTTTGACAGGGTATAGCAATCAGCCCCAGCATTTT. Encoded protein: CASSLTGYSNQPQHF.

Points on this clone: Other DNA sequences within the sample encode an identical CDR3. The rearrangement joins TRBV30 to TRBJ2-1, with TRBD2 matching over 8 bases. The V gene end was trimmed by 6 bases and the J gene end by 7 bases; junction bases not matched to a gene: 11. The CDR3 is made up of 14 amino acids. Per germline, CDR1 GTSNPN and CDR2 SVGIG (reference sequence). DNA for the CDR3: TGTGCCTGCTCCCGGGGGGGCCTGTATAATGAGCAGTTCTTC. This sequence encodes CACSRGGLYNEQFF. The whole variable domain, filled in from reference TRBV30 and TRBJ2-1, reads SQTIHQWPATLVQPVGSPLSLECTVEGTSNPNLYWYRQAAGRGLQLLFYSVGIGQISSEVPQNLSASRPQDRQFILSSKKLLLSDSGFYLCACSRGGLYNEQFFGPGTRLTVL.

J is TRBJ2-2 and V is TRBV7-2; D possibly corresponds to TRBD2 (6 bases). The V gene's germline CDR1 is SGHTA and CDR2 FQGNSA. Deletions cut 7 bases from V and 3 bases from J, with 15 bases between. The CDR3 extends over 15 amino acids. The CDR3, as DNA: TGTGCCAGCACAAACCGGGGGATCCACACCGGGGAGCTGTTTTTT. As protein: CASTNRGIHTGELFF.

The CDR3 is CAISDVLAGVNNEQFF. In nucleotides, the CDR3 is TGTGCCATCAGTGATGTACTAGCGGGGGTTAACAATGAGCAGTTCTTC. The rearrangement uses TRBV10-3 and TRBJ2-1; TRBD2 aligns across 11 bases. Germline V CDR1 and CDR2: ENHRY, SYGVKD. The CDR3 extends over 16 amino acids. Unmatched junction bases numbered 6, after V lost 3 bases and J lost 5 bases.

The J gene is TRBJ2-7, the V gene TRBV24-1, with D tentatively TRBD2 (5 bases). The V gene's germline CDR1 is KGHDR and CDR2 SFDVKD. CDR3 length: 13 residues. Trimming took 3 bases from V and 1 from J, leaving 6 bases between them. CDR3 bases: TGTGCCACCAGTGATCGGGATTCCTACGAGCAGTACTTC. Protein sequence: CATSDRDSYEQYF.

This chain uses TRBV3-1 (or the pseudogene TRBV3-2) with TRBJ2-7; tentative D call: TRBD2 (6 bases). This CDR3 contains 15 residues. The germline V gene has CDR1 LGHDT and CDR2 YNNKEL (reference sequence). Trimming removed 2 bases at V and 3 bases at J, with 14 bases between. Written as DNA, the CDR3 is TGTGCCAGCAGCCAAAGGTACGAGACTAGCTACGAGCAGTACTTC. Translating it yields CASSQRYETSYEQYF.

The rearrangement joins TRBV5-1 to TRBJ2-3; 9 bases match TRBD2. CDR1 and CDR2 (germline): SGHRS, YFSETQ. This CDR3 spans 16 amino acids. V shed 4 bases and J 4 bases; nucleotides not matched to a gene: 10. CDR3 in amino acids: CASSMLAGTTADTQYF. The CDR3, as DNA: TGCGCCAGCAGCATGCTAGCGGGGACGACAGCAGATACGCAGTATTTT.